The source of this T cell receptor (beta chain) is a study of technical replicates of blood from several donors. Clones were read by immunoSEQ multiplex PCR, and TCRdb kept only the in-frame ones, dropping some. The table includes about 80,000 clones, approximately 94% detected once. Germline-derived CDR1 and CDR2 are MGHRA and YSYEKL. The CDR3 is 16 residues long. Trimming cost V 0 bases and J 7 bases; bases outside gene matches: 10. The rearrangement links TRBV4-1 to TRBJ1-2; 8 bases line up with TRBD1. This sequence originates from a human donor in good health. Source material: T cells isolated from PBMCs. The CDR3 nucleotides are TGCGCCAGCAGCCAAGAAGACGGGACAGGAGTCCGTGGCTACACCTTC. This codes for CASSQEDGTGVRGYTF.